Sequencing of this T cell receptor beta chain was carried out in a study of T cell repertoires in cytomegalovirus infection. Study details: Public TCR beta signatures indicated both CMV infection and matching HLA type. General study findings and limits: The ex vivo response was dominated by HLA-C-restricted CMV-specific TCR beta clonotypes. Accumulated public TCR beta family frequency recognized individuals carrying CMV together with the relevant HLA.

From the reads, TCRdb called clonotypes with MiXCR, one entry per CDR3 protein. The repertoire consists of around 550,000 distinct CDR3 sequences, with about 26% occurring once and the leading ten covering 13%. V gave up 6 bases and J gave up 6 bases; unmatched junction bases: 13. The CDR3 covers 15 residues. Germline CDR1 and CDR2: DFQATT and SNEGSKA (reference sequence). This clonotype has a handful of counts. What it recognizes is unknown. Sequencing used PBMCs. The source is a human donor in good health (CMV status not recorded). Some clones in this sample may be carry-over from other donors' samples. The chain combines TRBV20-1 with TRBJ2-1, with TRBD2 matching 8 bases. The CDR3 nucleotides read TGCAGTGCCCTCTCCCCGGGAGGGCCGGGCAATGAGCAGTTCTTC. Translated: CSALSPGGPGNEQFF.